Listed below are T cell receptor beta chains from one sample, sequenced in a study of cytomegalovirus exposure and HLA in healthy donors. Assay: immunoSEQ multiplex PCR; the TCRdb copy retains only in-frame clones and omits some. The sample carries around 140,000 clones, 83% recorded once. Sample: PBMCs. All receptors come from a man aged 40-49 years in good health and CMV-seronegative. CDR3s include the opening cysteine and the closing phenylalanine or tryptophan. Size tells how often a clone was seen (once, few, many) or the class of an expanded clone, and some rows leave it out.

V | size | CDR3
TRBV29-1 | once | CSVASGSQETQYF
TRBV29-1 | . | CSVDVRGDTQYF
TRBV7-9 | few | CASSDRETGELFF
TRBV7-2 | . | CASSLGRGTYEQYF
TRBV27 | . | CASILRGRRFF
TRBV7-2 | . | CASSPKNTGELFF
TRBV7-2 | few | CASSPQTGLNTEAFF
TRBV7-6 | . | CASSLGEYNEQFF
TRBV30 | . | CAWSVQQESPLHF
TRBV7-9 | once | CASSQREDPSNEQFF
TRBV27 | . | CASSLASRGYGYTF
TRBV14 | . | CASSQGGHEQYF
TRBV7-8 | . | CASTPSPYEQYF
TRBV10-3 | . | CAISHQEGYGYTF
TRBV15 | . | CATSKSRELTEAFF
TRBV6-6 | . | CASSYGAGTEAFF
TRBV29-1 | few | CSVDVLGGTGELFF
TRBV19 | . | CASSIRQGVYEQYF
TRBV27 | . | CASSQQGRSTDTQYF
TRBV5-1 | . | CASSSFSLIGSGYTF
TRBV6-5 | . | CASHSDKNNEQFF
TRBV9 | . | CASSVVVNTGELFF
TRBV28 | . | CASSFRTALEAFF
TRBV30 | . | CAWSVLGNEQFF
TRBV14 | once | CASSQESARVTGELFF
TRBV6-5 | . | CASSPSYTAGETQYF
TRBV5-1 | . | CASGTGDTLRTEAFF
TRBV7-2 | . | CASSLLAGGAYNEQFF
TRBV29-1 | . | CSVQRAMNTEAFF
TRBV5-5 | . | CASSHSGYEQYF
TRBV7-9 | . | CASSGWTSGTTQETQYF
TRBV11-3 | once | CASSLVAGAGEQFF
TRBV11-3 | once | CASSSWRDEQFF
TRBV5-4 | . | CASTLAGVNTEAFF
TRBV5-1 | . | CASRFLAGVDGEQFF
TRBV4-1 | . | CASSQDLAGAWDEQYF
TRBV7-9 | once | CASSKGLAGGETQYF
TRBV14 | few | CASSQDSRNSGANVLTF
TRBV6-5 | few | CASIRTGVSGELFF
TRBV12-5 | once | CASGLVVAGGPTDTQYF
TRBV18 | . | CASSPNGDGYTF
TRBV7-8 | . | CASRQGAYEQYF
TRBV29-1 | . | CSAATGGTDTQYF
TRBV7-6 | . | CASSPLQGAQPQHF
TRBV4-1 | . | CASSRLKRTGGYGYTF
TRBV14 | . | CASSQHSGDRWYEQYF
TRBV7-8 | once | CASRFSRGISYNEQFF
TRBV9 | once | CASSDSGGAGETQYF
TRBV19 | . | CASSIAREGYEQYF
TRBV4-3 | . | CASSQDGFSGRHNEQFF
TRBV7-6 | . | CASSPGTQSTDTQYF
TRBV10-3 | . | CAISESRVSTDTQYF
TRBV2 | . | CASSENQVWDEQYF